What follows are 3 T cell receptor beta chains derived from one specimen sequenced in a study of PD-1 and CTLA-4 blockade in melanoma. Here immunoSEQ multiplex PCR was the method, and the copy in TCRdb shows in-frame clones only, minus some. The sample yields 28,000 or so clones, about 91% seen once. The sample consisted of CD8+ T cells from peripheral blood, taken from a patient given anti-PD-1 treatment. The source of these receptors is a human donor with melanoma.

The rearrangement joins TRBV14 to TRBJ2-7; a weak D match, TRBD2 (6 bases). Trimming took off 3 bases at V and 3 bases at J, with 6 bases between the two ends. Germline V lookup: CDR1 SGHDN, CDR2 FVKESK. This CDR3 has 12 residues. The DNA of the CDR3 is TGTGCCAGCAGCCAGGGAGGCTACGAGCAGTACTTC. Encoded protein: CASSQGGYEQYF.

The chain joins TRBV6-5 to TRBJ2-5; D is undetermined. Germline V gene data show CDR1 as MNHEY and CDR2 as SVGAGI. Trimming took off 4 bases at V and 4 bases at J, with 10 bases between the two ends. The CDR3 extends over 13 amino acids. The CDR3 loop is CASSSLMGETQYF. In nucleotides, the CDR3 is TGTGCCAGCAGTTCCTTAATGGGAGAGACCCAGTACTTC.

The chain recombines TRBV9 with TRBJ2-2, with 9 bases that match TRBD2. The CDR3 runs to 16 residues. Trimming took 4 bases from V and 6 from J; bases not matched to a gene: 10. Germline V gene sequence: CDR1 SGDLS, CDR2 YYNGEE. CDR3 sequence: CASSTLSGSNPGELFF. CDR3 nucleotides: TGTGCCAGCAGCACACTTAGCGGGAGTAACCCCGGGGAGCTGTTTTTT.